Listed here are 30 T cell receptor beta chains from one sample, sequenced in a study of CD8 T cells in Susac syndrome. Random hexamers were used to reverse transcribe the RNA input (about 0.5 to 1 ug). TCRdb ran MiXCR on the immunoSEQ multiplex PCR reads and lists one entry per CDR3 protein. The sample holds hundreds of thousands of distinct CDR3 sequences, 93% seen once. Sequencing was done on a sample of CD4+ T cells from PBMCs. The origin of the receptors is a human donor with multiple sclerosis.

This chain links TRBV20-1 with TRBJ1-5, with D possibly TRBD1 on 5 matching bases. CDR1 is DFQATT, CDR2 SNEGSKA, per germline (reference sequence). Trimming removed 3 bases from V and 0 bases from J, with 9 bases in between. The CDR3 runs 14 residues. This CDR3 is CSARSQGSNQPQHF. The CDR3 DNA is TGCAGTGCTAGGAGCCAGGGTAGCAATCAGCCCCAGCATTTT.

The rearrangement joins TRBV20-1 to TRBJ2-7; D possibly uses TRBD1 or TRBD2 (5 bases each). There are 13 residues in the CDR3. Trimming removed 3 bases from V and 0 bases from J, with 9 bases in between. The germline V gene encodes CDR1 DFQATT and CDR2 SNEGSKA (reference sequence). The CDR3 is CSASGASSYEQYV. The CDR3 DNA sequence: TGCAGTGCTAGCGGGGCCAGCTCCTACGAGCAGTACGTC.

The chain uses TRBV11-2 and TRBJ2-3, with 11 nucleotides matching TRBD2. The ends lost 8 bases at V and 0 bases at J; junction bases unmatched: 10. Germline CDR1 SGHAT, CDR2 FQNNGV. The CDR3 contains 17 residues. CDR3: CASRVGLAGPSTDTQYF. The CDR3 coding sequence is TGTGCCAGCCGGGTTGGACTAGCGGGCCCGAGCACAGATACGCAGTATTTT. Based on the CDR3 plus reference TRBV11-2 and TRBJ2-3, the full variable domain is EAGVAQSPRYKIIEKRQSVAFWCNPISGHATLYWYQQILGQGPKLLIQFQNNGVVDDSQLPKDRFSAERLKGVDSTLKIQPAKLEDSAVYLCASRVGLAGPSTDTQYFGPGTRLTVL.

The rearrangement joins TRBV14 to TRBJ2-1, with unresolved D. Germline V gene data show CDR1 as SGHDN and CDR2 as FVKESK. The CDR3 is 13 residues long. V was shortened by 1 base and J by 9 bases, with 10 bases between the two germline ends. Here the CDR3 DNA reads TGTGCCAGCAGCCAAGGGACGTACGGTGAGCAGTTCTTC. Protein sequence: CASSQGTYGEQFF.

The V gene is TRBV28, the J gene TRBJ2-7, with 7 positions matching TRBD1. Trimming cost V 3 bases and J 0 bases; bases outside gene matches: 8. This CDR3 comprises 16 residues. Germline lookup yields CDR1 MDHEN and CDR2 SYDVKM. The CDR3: CASSFGQAPTSYEQYF. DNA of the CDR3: TGTGCCAGCAGTTTCGGACAGGCCCCAACCTCCTACGAGCAGTACTTC.

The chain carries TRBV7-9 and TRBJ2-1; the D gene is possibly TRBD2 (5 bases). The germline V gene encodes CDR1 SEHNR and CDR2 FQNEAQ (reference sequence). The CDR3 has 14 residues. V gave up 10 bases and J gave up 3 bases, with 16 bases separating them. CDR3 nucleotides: TGTGCCATAACCTGGAGGCCCAACTACAATGAGCAGTTCTTC. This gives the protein CAITWRPNYNEQFF.

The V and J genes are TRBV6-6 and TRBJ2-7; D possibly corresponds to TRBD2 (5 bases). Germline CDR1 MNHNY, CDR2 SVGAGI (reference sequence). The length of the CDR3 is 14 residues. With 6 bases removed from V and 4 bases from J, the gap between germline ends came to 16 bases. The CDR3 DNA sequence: TGTGCCAGCAGGGATGGAGGACCGGGATACGAGCAGTACGTC. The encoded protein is CASRDGGPGYEQYV.

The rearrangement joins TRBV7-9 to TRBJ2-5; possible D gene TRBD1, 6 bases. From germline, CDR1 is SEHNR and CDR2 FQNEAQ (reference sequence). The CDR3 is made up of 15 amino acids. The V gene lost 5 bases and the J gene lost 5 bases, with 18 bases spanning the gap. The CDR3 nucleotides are TGTGCCAGCAGCCAAGGACAGTCCCAAGTGGAGACCCAGTACTTC. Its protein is CASSQGQSQVETQYF.

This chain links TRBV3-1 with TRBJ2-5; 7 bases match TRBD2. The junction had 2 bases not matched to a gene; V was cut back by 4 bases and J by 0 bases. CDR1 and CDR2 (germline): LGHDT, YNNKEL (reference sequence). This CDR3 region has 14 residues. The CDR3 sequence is CASSPLADQETQYF. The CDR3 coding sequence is TGTGCCAGCAGCCCCCTAGCGGACCAAGAGACCCAGTACTTC.

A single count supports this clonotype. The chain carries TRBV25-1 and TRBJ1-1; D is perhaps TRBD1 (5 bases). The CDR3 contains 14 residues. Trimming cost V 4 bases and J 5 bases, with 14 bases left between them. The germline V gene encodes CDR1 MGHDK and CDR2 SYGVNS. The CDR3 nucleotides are TGTGCCAGCAGTGGGGGACTGGGACGGACTGAAGCTTTCTTT. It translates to CASSGGLGRTEAFF.

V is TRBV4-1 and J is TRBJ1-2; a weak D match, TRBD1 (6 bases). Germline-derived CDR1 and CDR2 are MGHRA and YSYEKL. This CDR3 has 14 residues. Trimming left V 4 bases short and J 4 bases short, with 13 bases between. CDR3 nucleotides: TGCGCCAGCAGCCCAGGGGTGGATAGCTATGGCTACACCTTC. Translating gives CASSPGVDSYGYTF.

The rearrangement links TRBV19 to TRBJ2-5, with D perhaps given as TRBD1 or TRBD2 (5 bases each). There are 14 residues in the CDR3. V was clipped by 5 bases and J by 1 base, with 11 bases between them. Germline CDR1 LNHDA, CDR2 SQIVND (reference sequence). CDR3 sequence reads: CASSGLGVQETQYF. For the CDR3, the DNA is TGTGCCAGTAGTGGTCTGGGGGTCCAAGAGACCCAGTACTTC.

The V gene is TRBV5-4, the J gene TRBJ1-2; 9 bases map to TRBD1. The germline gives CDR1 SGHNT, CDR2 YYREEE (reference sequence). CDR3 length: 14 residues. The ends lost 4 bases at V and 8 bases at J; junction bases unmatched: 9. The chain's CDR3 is CASSPLQGAGGYTF. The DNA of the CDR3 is TGTGCCAGCAGCCCCTTACAGGGGGCCGGGGGCTACACCTTC.

DNA for the CDR3: TGCGCCAGCAGCTCCGAGTGGTCTGGGGCCAACGTCCTGACTTTC. This translates into CASSSEWSGANVLTF. The chain is built from TRBV5-1 and TRBJ2-6; D ambiguous. The CDR3 spans 15 residues. Germline V gene sequence: CDR1 SGHRS, CDR2 YFSETQ. Deletions cut 3 bases from V and 1 base from J, with 8 bases between.

Here the CDR3 DNA reads TGCAGTGCCGCCGAACTAGCGGGAGGGCCGGGTGAGCAGTTCTTC. Amino acids: CSAAELAGGPGEQFF. The rearrangement uses TRBV20-1 and TRBJ2-1; 13 nucleotides match TRBD2. After removal of 6 bases from V and 9 bases from J, the junction contained 11 bases not matched to a gene. In germline, CDR1 is DFQATT, CDR2 SNEGSKA (reference sequence). The CDR3 loop spans 15 amino acids.

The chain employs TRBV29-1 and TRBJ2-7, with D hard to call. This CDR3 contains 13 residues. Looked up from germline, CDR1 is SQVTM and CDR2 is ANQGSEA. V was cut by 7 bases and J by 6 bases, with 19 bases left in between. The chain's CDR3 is CSALLLGSGEQYV. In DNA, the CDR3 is TGCAGCGCCCTTCTTTTGGGATCAGGCGAGCAGTACGTC.

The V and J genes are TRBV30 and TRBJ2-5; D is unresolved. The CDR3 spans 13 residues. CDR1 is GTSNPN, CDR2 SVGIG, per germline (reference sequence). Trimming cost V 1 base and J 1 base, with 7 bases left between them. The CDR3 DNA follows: TGTGCCTGGAGTGGTGGCAGCCAAGAGACCCAGTACTTC. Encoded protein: CAWSGGSQETQYF.

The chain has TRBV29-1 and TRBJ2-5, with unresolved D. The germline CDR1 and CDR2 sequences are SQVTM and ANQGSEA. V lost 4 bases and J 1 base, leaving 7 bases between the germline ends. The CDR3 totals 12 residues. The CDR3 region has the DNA TGCAGCGTTGCCCCAAGCCAAGAGACCCAGTACTTC. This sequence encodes CSVAPSQETQYF.

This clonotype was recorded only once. CDR3 loop: CASSALAGRAYNEQFF. DNA of the CDR3: TGTGCCAGCAGCGCCCTTGCGGGGAGGGCCTACAATGAGCAGTTCTTC. The chain couples TRBV12-3 or TRBV12-4 to TRBJ2-1; 7 positions match TRBD2. V trimming: 6 bases; J trimming: 2 bases; junction bases outside the gene matches: 10. The length of the CDR3 is 16 residues.

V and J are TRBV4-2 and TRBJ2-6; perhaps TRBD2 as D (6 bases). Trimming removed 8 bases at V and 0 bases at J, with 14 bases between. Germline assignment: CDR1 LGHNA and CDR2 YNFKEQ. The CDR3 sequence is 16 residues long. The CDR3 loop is CASGEVAISGANVLTF. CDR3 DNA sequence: TGTGCCAGCGGGGAGGTAGCCATCTCTGGGGCCAACGTCCTGACTTTC.

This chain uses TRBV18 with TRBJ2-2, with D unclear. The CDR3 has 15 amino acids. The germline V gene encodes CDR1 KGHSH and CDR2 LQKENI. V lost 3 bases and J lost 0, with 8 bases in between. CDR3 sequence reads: CASSPSRANTGELFF. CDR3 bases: TGTGCCAGCTCACCGTCCAGAGCGAACACCGGGGAGCTGTTTTTT. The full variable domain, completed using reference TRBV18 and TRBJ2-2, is NAGVMQNPRHLVRRRGQEARLRCSPMKGHSHVYWYRQLPEEGLKFMVYLQKENIIDESGMPKERFSAEFPKEGPSILRIQQVVRGDSAAYFCASSPSRANTGELFFGEGSRLTVL.

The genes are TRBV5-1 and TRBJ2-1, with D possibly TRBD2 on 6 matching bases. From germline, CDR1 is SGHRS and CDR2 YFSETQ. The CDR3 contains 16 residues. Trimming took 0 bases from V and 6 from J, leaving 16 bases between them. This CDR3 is CASSLAPGSGINEQFF. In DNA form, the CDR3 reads TGCGCCAGCAGCTTGGCCCCCGGGAGTGGGATCAATGAGCAGTTCTTC. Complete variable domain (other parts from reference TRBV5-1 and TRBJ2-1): KAGVTQTPRYLIKTRGQQVTLSCSPISGHRSVSWYQQTPGQGLQFLFEYFSETQRNKGNFPGRFSGRQFSNSRSEMNVSTLELGDSALYLCASSLAPGSGINEQFFGPGTRLTVL.

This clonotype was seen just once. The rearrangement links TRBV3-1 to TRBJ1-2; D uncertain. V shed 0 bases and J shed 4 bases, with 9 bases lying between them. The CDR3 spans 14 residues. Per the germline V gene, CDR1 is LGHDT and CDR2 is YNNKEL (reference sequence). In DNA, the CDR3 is TGTGCCAGCAGCCAAGAGGGGAAATTCTATGGCTACACCTTC. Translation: CASSQEGKFYGYTF. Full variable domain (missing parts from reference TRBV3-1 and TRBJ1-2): DTAVSQTPKYLVTQMGNDKSIKCEQNLGHDTMYWYKQDSKKFLKIMFSYNNKELIINETVPNRFSPKSPDKAHLNLHINSLELGDSAVYFCASSQEGKFYGYTFGSGTRLTVV.

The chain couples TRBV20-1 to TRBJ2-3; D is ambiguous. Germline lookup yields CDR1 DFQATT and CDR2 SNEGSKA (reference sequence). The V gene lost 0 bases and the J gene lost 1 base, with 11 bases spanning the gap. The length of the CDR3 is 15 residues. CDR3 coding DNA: TGCAGTGCTAGAGATCCGGCTAGTGGCACAGATACGCAGTATTTT. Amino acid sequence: CSARDPASGTDTQYF.

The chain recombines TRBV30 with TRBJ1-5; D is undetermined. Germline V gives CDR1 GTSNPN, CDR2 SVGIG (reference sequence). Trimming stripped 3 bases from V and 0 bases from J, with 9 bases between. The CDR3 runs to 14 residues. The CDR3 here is CAWRGPNSNQPQHF. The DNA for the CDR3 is TGTGCCTGGAGAGGGCCCAATAGCAATCAGCCCCAGCATTTT.

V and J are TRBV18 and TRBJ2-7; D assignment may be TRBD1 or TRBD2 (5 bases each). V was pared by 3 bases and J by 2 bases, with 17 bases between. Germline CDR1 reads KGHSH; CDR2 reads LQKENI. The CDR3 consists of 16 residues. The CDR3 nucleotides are TGTGCCAGCTCACCGGCCGGGGCAAACCTCCCCTACGAGCAGTACGTC. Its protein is CASSPAGANLPYEQYV.

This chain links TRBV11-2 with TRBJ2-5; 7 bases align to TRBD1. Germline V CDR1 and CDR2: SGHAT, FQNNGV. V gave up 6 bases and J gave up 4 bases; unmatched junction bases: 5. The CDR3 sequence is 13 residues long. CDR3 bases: TGTGCCAGCAGAAAACAGGGGCGAGAGACCCAGTACTTC. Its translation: CASRKQGRETQYF.

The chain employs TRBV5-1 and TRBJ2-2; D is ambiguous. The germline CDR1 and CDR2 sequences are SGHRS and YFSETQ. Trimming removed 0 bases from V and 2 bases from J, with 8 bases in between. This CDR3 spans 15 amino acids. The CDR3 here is CASSLGAANTGELFF. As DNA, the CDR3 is TGCGCCAGCAGCTTGGGAGCAGCTAACACCGGGGAGCTGTTTTTT.

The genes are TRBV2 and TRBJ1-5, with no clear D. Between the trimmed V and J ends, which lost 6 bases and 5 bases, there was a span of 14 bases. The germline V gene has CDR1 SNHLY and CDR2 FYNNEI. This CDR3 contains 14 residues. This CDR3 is CASSESGSDQPQHF. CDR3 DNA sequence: TGTGCCAGCAGCGAGAGTGGGTCAGATCAGCCCCAGCATTTT.

CDR3 bases: TGCGCCAGCAGCTTGGCCGGCTGGGGGACCCAGTACTTC. The encoded protein is CASSLAGWGTQYF. This chain uses TRBV5-1 with TRBJ2-5; no definite D call. The CDR3 spans 13 residues. V was cut by 0 bases and J by 7 bases, with 10 bases left in between. Germline V gene data show CDR1 as SGHRS and CDR2 as YFSETQ.